Listed here is a single TCR beta chain. What it binds is unknown. The data are from a study of graft-versus-host responses after intestinal transplantation. V was clipped by 1 base and J by 2 bases, with 9 bases between them. The CDR3 is 15 residues long. The germline V gene has CDR1 MNHNS and CDR2 SASEGT. Method: immunoSEQ multiplex PCR; TCRdb's copy keeps in-frame clones and lacks some. The profile shows some 41,000 clones, 85% to 95% of them singletons. Broader study findings: Circulating GvH clone levels at their peak were associated with HvG declines (early post-transplant).

The V and J genes are TRBV6-1 and TRBJ2-1, with D hard to call. This sequence was found in a human patient who received an intestinal transplant, so some T cells may come from the graft donor. The sequencing used PBMCs, collected nearly 750 days after intestinal transplantation. This CDR3 reads CASSEVLLAYNEQFF. As DNA, the CDR3 is TGTGCCAGCAGTGAAGTCCTCCTTGCCTACAATGAGCAGTTCTTC.